These 9 T cell receptor beta chains came from one sample sequenced in a study of beta chain features in type 1 diabetes. General study findings and limits: Shorter TCRB CDR3s, moderately but significantly so, marked every one of the four CD4+ subsets in Type 1 diabetes patients.

Their antigens are not known. Investigators reverse transcribed all isolated RNA, so they sequenced expressed TCRB transcripts. The method was immunoSEQ multiplex PCR; TCRdb's version includes in-frame clones alone and lacks a portion of them. The table shows under 25,000 clones, with more than 45% occurring only once. Source material: stem cell memory CD4+ T cells from blood. The receptors originated from a man aged 18 to 30 with type 1 diabetes.

This clone was observed a handful of times. The chain combines TRBV2 with TRBJ1-1, with D possibly being TRBD1 (5 bases). The CDR3 is 14 amino acids. Germline assignment: CDR1 SNHLY and CDR2 FYNNEI. Trimming took 8 bases from V and 6 from J, leaving 19 bases between them. This CDR3 is CASLFLGGDSEAFF. The CDR3 DNA sequence: TGTGCCAGCCTTTTTTTGGGAGGGGACTCTGAAGCTTTCTTT.

This clone occurred a few times. The chain carries TRBV10-3 and TRBJ2-1, with D possibly TRBD1 on 6 matching bases. CDR3 length: 14 amino acids. V gave up 7 bases and J gave up 9 bases, with 19 bases separating them. Germline assignment: CDR1 ENHRY and CDR2 SYGVKD. The CDR3 loop is CAITPGAQMGEQFF. The CDR3 DNA is TGTGCCATCACTCCAGGGGCGCAAATGGGTGAGCAGTTCTTC.

The rearrangement uses TRBV5-1 and TRBJ2-3; 8 nucleotides line up with TRBD2. The CDR3 covers 16 residues. The germline V gene encodes CDR1 SGHRS and CDR2 YFSETQ. The ends lost 0 bases at V and 4 bases at J; junction bases unmatched: 7. This chain's CDR3 is CASSLAGTRGADTQYF. CDR3 sequence (DNA): TGCGCCAGCAGCTTGGCCGGGACTAGAGGAGCAGATACGCAGTATTTT.

This rearrangement joins TRBV28 to TRBJ2-3; 7 bases fit TRBD2. The CDR3 loop spans 15 amino acids. The V gene end was trimmed by 5 bases and the J gene end by 2 bases; junction bases not matched to a gene: 7. Germline CDR1 MDHEN, CDR2 SYDVKM. This CDR3 reads CASSDGSGPTDTQYF. The CDR3 bases are TGTGCCAGCAGTGATGGTAGCGGGCCCACAGATACGCAGTATTTT. Full variable domain (missing parts from reference TRBV28 and TRBJ2-3): DVKVTQSSRYLVKRTGEKVFLECVQDMDHENMFWYRQDPGLGLRLIYFSYDVKMKEKGDIPEGYSVSREKKERFSLILESASTNQTSMYLCASSDGSGPTDTQYFGPGTRLTVL.

The rearrangement joins TRBV28 to TRBJ2-1; D unresolved. V lost 4 bases to trimming and J lost 4 bases, with 11 bases between them. Germline V gene sequence: CDR1 MDHEN, CDR2 SYDVKM. This CDR3 contains 14 residues. CDR3 in amino acids: CASSSSTAYNEQFF. The DNA of the CDR3 is TGTGCCAGCAGTTCTTCTACCGCTTACAATGAGCAGTTCTTC. Full variable domain (remainder filled in from reference TRBV28 and TRBJ2-1): DVKVTQSSRYLVKRTGEKVFLECVQDMDHENMFWYRQDPGLGLRLIYFSYDVKMKEKGDIPEGYSVSREKKERFSLILESASTNQTSMYLCASSSSTAYNEQFFGPGTRLTVL.

The chain uses TRBV28 and TRBJ2-2, with D perhaps TRBD1 (5 bases). Trimming took 11 bases from V and 4 from J, leaving 14 bases between them. Germline V gene sequence: CDR1 MDHEN, CDR2 SYDVKM. CDR3 length equals 13 residues. The CDR3 here is CASKTDFTGELFF. In DNA, the CDR3 is TGTGCCTCCAAGACAGACTTCACCGGGGAGCTGTTTTTT. Full variable domain (remainder filled in from reference TRBV28 and TRBJ2-2): DVKVTQSSRYLVKRTGEKVFLECVQDMDHENMFWYRQDPGLGLRLIYFSYDVKMKEKGDIPEGYSVSREKKERFSLILESASTNQTSMYLCASKTDFTGELFFGEGSRLTVL.

This clone appeared a few times. The V and J genes are TRBV19 and TRBJ1-2, with D perhaps matching TRBD1 (5 bases). The V end lost 7 bases, the J end lost 5 bases, and 17 bases lay between the germline ends. CDR3 length equals 14 residues. Germline V gene lookup returns CDR1 LNHDA and CDR2 SQIVND (reference sequence). The CDR3 region has the DNA TGTGCCAGTATCCCACGGGGGGACGGATATGGCTACACCTTC. Residues: CASIPRGDGYGYTF.

The chain links TRBV18 to TRBJ2-7, with 8 bases matching TRBD1. The germline V gene has CDR1 KGHSH and CDR2 LQKENI. J was trimmed by 0 bases and V by 4 bases; bases with no gene match: 8. The length of the CDR3 is 16 residues. CDR3 residues: CASSLGQGLGSYEQYF. The CDR3 DNA sequence: TGTGCCAGCTCACTCGGACAGGGTCTGGGCTCCTACGAGCAGTACTTC.

This clone was seen more than once but under ten times. The rearrangement joins TRBV28 to TRBJ2-7; 11 bases match TRBD2. This CDR3 has 16 residues. Germline CDR1 reads MDHEN; CDR2 reads SYDVKM. Trimming cost V 6 bases and J 0 bases; bases outside gene matches: 7. In nucleotides, the CDR3 is TGTGCCAGCAGCCTCGCCGGGACTAGCGGCTCCTACGAGCAGTACTTC. Translating gives CASSLAGTSGSYEQYF.